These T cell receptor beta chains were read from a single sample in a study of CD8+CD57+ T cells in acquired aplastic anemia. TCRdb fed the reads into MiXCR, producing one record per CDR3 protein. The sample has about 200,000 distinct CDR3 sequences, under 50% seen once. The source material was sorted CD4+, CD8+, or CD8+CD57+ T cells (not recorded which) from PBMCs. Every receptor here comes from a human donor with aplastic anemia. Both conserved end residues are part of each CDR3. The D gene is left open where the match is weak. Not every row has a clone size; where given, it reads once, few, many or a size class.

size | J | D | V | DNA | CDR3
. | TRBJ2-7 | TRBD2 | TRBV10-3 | TGTGCCAGCAGTGAAGTTCCGGGGGGCTCCTACGAGCAGTACTTC | CASSEVPGGSYEQYF
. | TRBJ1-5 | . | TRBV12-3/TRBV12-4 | TGTGCCAGCAGTTTATCTGCCGATGGCAATCAGCCCCAGCATTTT | CASSLSADGNQPQHF
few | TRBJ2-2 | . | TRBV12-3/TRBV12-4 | TGTGCCAGCAGCTCGAGGGGGGGGGGGGCCGACACCGGGGAGCTGTTTTTT | CASSSRGGGADTGELFF
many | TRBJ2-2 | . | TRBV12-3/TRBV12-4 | TGTGCCAGCAGAAGGCAGTTAGCCGGGGAGCTGTTTTTT | CASRRQLAGELFF
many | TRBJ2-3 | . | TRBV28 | TGTGCCAGCAGTTTACCCAGCACAGATACGCAGTATTTT | CASSLPSTDTQYF
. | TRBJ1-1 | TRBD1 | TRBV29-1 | TGCAGCGGCCTACAGGGGCACACTGAAGCTTTCTTT | CSGLQGHTEAFF
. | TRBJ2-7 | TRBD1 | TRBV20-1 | TGCAGTGCTAGTGCTCCCCCACCAGGGGGCGAGCAGTACTTC | CSASAPPPGGEQYF
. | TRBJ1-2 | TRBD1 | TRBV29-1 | TGCAGCGTTGATTCCGGGACAGGGAAGGATGGCTACACCTTC | CSVDSGTGKDGYTF
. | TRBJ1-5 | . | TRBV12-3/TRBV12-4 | TGTGCCAGCAGTTTGCGGGGGCGACAGCCCCAGCATTTT | CASSLRGRQPQHF
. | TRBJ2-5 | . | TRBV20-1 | TGCAGTGCTAGAGATTTGGGGGGCCAAGAGACCCAGTACTTC | CSARDLGGQETQYF
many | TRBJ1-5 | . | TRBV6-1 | TGTGCCAGCAGAGGGGACATCGGCAATCAGCCCCAGCATTTT | CASRGDIGNQPQHF
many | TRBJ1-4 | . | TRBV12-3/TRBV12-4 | TGTGCCAGCAGTTTGAGGTTAGGAGGGAGCGGTGAAAAACTGTTTTTT | CASSLRLGGSGEKLFF
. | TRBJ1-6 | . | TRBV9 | TGTGCCAGCAGCCCGCAGACTCACTCCTATAATTCACCCCTCCACTTT | CASSPQTHSYNSPLHF
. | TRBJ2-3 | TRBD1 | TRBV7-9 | TGTGCCAGCAGCTTAGGGGGGACAGGGGGGGGGAGCACAGATACGCAGTATTTT | CASSLGGTGGGSTDTQYF
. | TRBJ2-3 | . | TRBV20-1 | TGCAGTGCTGAACCACCGGGTGGGGACCCTCGCACAGATACGCAGTATTTT | CSAEPPGGDPRTDTQYF
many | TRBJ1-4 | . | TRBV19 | TGTGCCAGTAGAAGGTGGGGTGAAAAACTGTTTTTT | CASRRWGEKLFF
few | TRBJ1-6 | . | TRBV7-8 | TGTGCCAGCAGCTTAGGGGGGTGGGTTGCACCCCTCCACTTT | CASSLGGWVAPLHF
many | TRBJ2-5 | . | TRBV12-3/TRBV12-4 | TGTGCCAGCCAAGCGCAGCAAGAGACCCAGTACTTC | CASQAQQETQYF
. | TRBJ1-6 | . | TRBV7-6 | TGTGCCAGCAGCTTAGCTATAGGAGGGGTCGGATACCATTCACCCCTCCACTTT | CASSLAIGGVGYHSPLHF
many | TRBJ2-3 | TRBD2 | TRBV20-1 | TGCAGTGCCGCTAGCGGGGGCGCCGGAGGAGATACGCAGTATTTT | CSAASGGAGGDTQYF
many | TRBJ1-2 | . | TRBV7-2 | TGTGCCAGCAGCTTAGGAGCGGTAGTTAACTATGGCTACACCTTC | CASSLGAVVNYGYTF
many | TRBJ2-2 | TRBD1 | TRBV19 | TGTGCCAGTAGTATGGACAGGGGGTCGAGCACCGGGGAGCTGTTTTTT | CASSMDRGSSTGELFF
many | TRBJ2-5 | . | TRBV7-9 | TGTGCCAGCAGCTCAACAGGGACAGAGACCCAGTACTTC | CASSSTGTETQYF
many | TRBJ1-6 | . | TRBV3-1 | TGTGCCAGCAGCCGGAAGTGGGAGACTAATTCACCCCTCCACTTT | CASSRKWETNSPLHF
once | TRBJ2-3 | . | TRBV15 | TGTGCCACCAGCAGAACTCCGGGACCCATTCCGGGAGATACGCAGTATTTT | CATSRTPGPIPGDTQYF
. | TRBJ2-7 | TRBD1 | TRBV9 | TGTGCCAGCAGCACAGGGGGGATACTCTACGAGCAGTACTTC | CASSTGGILYEQYF
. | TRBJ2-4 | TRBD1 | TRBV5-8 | TGTGCCAGCAGAAAACAGGGGGACATTCAGTACTTC | CASRKQGDIQYF
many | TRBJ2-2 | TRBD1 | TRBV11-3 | TGTGCCAGCAGCTTTGGATTCGACAGGGCCACGCGGGAGCTGTTTTTT | CASSFGFDRATRELFF
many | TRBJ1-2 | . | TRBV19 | TGTGCCAGTACGACCCTGGGCGGCCTAGAAGCTAACTATGGCTACACCTTC | CASTTLGGLEANYGYTF
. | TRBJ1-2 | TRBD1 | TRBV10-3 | TGTGCCATCACCCCCGGGACAGATATTGGTAGCTACACCTTC | CAITPGTDIGSYTF
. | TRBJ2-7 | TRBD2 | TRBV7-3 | TGTGCTAGGCTAGCGGGGGGGCCCGAGGAGCAGTACTTC | CARLAGGPEEQYF
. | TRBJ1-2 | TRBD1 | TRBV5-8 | TGTGCCAGCAGCTTGATGGAGGGGGACAGCTATGGCTACACCTTC | CASSLMEGDSYGYTF
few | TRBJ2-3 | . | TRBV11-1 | TGTGCCAGCAGCCTCCCGGAGGCAGATACGCAGTATTTT | CASSLPEADTQYF
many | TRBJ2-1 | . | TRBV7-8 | TGTGCCAGCAGCTTAGCGCAAGGGGGCTCCTACAATGAGCAGTTCTTC | CASSLAQGGSYNEQFF
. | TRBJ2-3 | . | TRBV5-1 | TGCGCCAGCCGCTCCGACCCGGCCCCCGTGGTAGATACGCAGTATTTT | CASRSDPAPVVDTQYF
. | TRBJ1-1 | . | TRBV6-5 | TGTGCCACCAAACAGCCCCTAAACACTGAAGCTTTCTTT | CATKQPLNTEAFF
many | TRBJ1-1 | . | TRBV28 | TGTGCCAGCAGTTCCCCCGACCGGGCTTTCTTT | CASSSPDRAFF
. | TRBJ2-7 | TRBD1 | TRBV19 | TGTGCCAGTAGTATTTCCAGGGGGATCACTACCTCCTACGAGCAGTACTTC | CASSISRGITTSYEQYF
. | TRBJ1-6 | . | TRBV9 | TGTGCCAGCAGCGTAAAGGCAGGGAGGGATTCACCCCTCCACTTT | CASSVKAGRDSPLHF
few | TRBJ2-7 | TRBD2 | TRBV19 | TGTGCCAGTAGTATTGGGGCTAGCGGAGCCTACGAGCAGTACTTC | CASSIGASGAYEQYF
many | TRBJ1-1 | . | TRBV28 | TGTGCCAGCAGTCCTAACCCGGCGGGAGCTTTCTTT | CASSPNPAGAFF
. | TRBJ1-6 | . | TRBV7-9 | TGTGCCAGCAGCACAGGGTCAACGTATAATTCACCCCTCCACTTT | CASSTGSTYNSPLHF
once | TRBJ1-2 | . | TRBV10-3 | TGTGCCATCAGTGAGGAGGCGGAACTCAACTATGGCTACACCTTC | CAISEEAELNYGYTF
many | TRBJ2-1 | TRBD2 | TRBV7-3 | TGTGCCAGCAGCACGAGACTAGCGGTGGGCCCCTCCTACAATGAGCAGTTCTTC | CASSTRLAVGPSYNEQFF
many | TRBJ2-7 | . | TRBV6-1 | TGTGCCAGCAGTACCCCCGACTTCCCCCCAAGCGAGCAGTACTTC | CASSTPDFPPSEQYF
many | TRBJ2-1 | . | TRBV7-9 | TGTGCCAGCAGCTTAGCCGAGCGGTTAAGCTCCTACAATGAGCAGTTCTTC | CASSLAERLSSYNEQFF
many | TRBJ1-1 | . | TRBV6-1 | TGTGCCAGTCCTCCGGGGGCGGAGAACACTGAAGCTTTCTTT | CASPPGAENTEAFF
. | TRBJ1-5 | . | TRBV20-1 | TGCAGTGCTAGAGAGCTAGCGGGGCAAGGTAGCAATCAGCCCCAGCATTTT | CSARELAGQGSNQPQHF
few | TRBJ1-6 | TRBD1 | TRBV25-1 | TGTGCCAGCAATGAAGGGGACAGGGGAAATTCACCCCTCCACTTT | CASNEGDRGNSPLHF
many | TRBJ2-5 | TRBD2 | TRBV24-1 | TGTGCCACCAGTGATCCGGCGGGGGTACAAGAGACCCAGTACTTC | CATSDPAGVQETQYF
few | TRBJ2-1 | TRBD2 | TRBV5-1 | TGCGCCAGCAGCTTACCCTCTAGCGGGGGGCCATACAATGAGCAGTTCTTC | CASSLPSSGGPYNEQFF
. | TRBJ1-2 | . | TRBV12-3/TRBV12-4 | TGTGCCAGCAGTCAAAGGGGTGGCTACACCTTC | CASSQRGGYTF